These T cell receptor beta chains were read from a single sample in a study of glioma-infiltrating T cells. MiXCR was run by TCRdb on the multiplex PCR reads, yielding one entry per CDR3 protein. Altogether a few hundred thousand distinct CDR3 sequences are present, about 40% being singletons, with the ten largest covering about 12%. Sequenced sample: glioma tissue, nonneoplastic brain tissue, or PBMCs (not recorded which). These TCRs come from a human donor with low-grade glioma or glioblastoma, undergoing nonglioma brain surgery, or in good health (not recorded which). The CDR3 runs from the conserved cysteine through the conserved F or W. A D gene is named only where the DNA matches it firmly. Clone size is stated in some rows and not others, as once, few, many or a class when expanded.

V	J	size	D	DNA	CDR3
TRBV7-2	TRBJ1-6	few	TRBD1	TGTGCCAGCAGCCGTCCCGGGACAGGGGGCGCAAGAAATAATTCACCCCTCCACTTT	CASSRPGTGGARNNSPLHF
TRBV20-1	TRBJ2-3	NA	NA	TGCAGTGCTAGAGTGCCGTACTCAGCAGATTCGCAGTATTTT	CSARVPYSADSQYF
TRBV6-4	TRBJ2-1	NA	TRBD2	TGTGCCAGCGGAAAGACTAGCGGGAGCCACAATGAGCAGTTCTTC	CASGKTSGSHNEQFF
TRBV27	TRBJ2-7	NA	NA	TGTGCCAGCAGTTTAGGTAGCGGTGGTCTCTACGAGCAGTACTTC	CASSLGSGGLYEQYF
TRBV5-1	TRBJ1-6	NA	NA	TGCGCCAGCAGCTTGGAGACAGGATTAAAGTGGTCCTATAATCCACCCCTCCACTTT	CASSLETGLKWSYNPPLHF
TRBV28	TRBJ2-5	many	NA	TGTGCCAGCAGTCCCACCAGAGAGACCCAGTACTTC	CASSPTRETQYF
TRBV28	TRBJ1-6	NA	NA	TGTGCCAACGGCCCACAGAGTCTCTCCTATAATTCACCCCTCCACTTT	CANGPQSLSYNSPLHF
TRBV6-5	TRBJ2-2	few	NA	TGTGCCACCAGGCCCTCTAACACCGGGGAGCTGTTTTTT	CATRPSNTGELFF
TRBV6-1	TRBJ2-7	many	NA	TGTGCCAGCGCCGGTGGGGGCCCTTCCTACGAGCAGTACTTC	CASAGGGPSYEQYF
TRBV5-4	TRBJ2-3	few	NA	TGTGCCAGCACCCCGGACACCGCAGGGGATACGCAGTATTTT	CASTPDTAGDTQYF
TRBV28	TRBJ2-5	many	NA	TGTGCCAGCAGTTCGGAGACCCAGTACTTC	CASSSETQYF
TRBV28	TRBJ2-7	NA	TRBD2	TGTGCCAGCAGTTTACCTAGCGGGAAGTACGAGCAGTACTTC	CASSLPSGKYEQYF
TRBV28	TRBJ2-2	NA	NA	TGTGCCAGCAGTTTAATTGATGTGGCCGGGGAGCTGTTTTTT	CASSLIDVAGELFF
TRBV19	TRBJ1-1	NA	NA	TGTGCCAGTAGTTGGGGGAGATGGACTGAAGCTTTCTTT	CASSWGRWTEAFF
TRBV28	TRBJ2-7	NA	NA	TGTGCCAGCAGGGACAGACTCTACGAGCAGTACTTC	CASRDRLYEQYF
TRBV6-2/TRBV6-3	TRBJ2-7	many	NA	TGTGCCAGCAGTTACTTCGGCGGGACCATCTACGAGCAGTACTTC	CASSYFGGTIYEQYF
TRBV10-3	TRBJ1-6	NA	NA	TGTGCCATCAGTCAGAGCTCCTATAATTCACCCCTCCACTTT	CAISQSSYNSPLHF
TRBV20-1	TRBJ1-5	many	NA	TGCAGTGCTTCGCCGGGACTGAATAGCAATCAGCCCCAGCATTTT	CSASPGLNSNQPQHF
TRBV10-3	TRBJ1-2	NA	NA	TGTGCCATCAGTGAGCCCGGTTCCGCTAACTATGGCTACACCTTC	CAISEPGSANYGYTF
TRBV2	TRBJ2-3	NA	NA	TGTGCCAGCAGTTATAGGGGGTGGGTAGGAGATACGCAGTATTTT	CASSYRGWVGDTQYF
TRBV20-1	TRBJ2-1	NA	NA	TGCAGTGCAACTAGAACCAATGAGCAGTTCTTC	CSATRTNEQFF
TRBV12-3/TRBV12-4	TRBJ2-1	NA	TRBD2	TGTGCCAGCACATTATCGGGACTAGTCCACAATGAGCAGTTCTTC	CASTLSGLVHNEQFF